These 22 T cell receptor beta chains were all obtained from the same sample, sequenced in a study of blood T cell repertoires in COVID-19. Here immunoSEQ multiplex PCR was the method, and the copy in TCRdb shows in-frame clones only, minus some. Altogether about 270,000 clones are present, about 90% being singletons, with the ten largest covering roughly 12%. The specimen was peripheral blood. Receptor source: a woman aged 25 to 39 with COVID-19, enrolled during active disease.

This rearrangement joins TRBV6-5 to TRBJ1-1; TRBD1 might be the D (6 bases). Trimming removed 11 bases from V and 2 bases from J, with 18 bases in between. The CDR3 is 14 amino acids. Per germline, CDR1 MNHEY and CDR2 SVGAGI. In DNA form, the CDR3 reads TGTGCCGCCGGAGAGCGGGGGCTAAACACTGAAGCTTTCTTT. It encodes CAAGERGLNTEAFF.

This clone was seen only once. In nucleotides, the CDR3 is TGTGCCAGCAGTTACTCAGAGAGCAATGAGCAGTTCTTC. Its protein is CASSYSESNEQFF. The V gene is TRBV6-5, the J gene TRBJ2-1, with D hard to call. Germline CDR1 and CDR2: MNHEY and SVGAGI. This CDR3 is built from 13 residues. V lost 0 bases, J lost 6 bases, and 6 bases lay in between.

The CDR3 here is CASSLDLLGEKLFF. In DNA, the CDR3 is TGCGCCAGCAGCTTGGACCTACTAGGTGAAAAACTGTTTTTT. The chain couples TRBV5-1 to TRBJ1-4; D remains ambiguous. Germline lookup yields CDR1 SGHRS and CDR2 YFSETQ. V was clipped by 0 bases and J by 7 bases, with 10 bases between them. The CDR3 extends over 14 amino acids.

The chain carries TRBV6-1 and TRBJ1-4; a possible D gene is TRBD1 (5 bases). Trimming took off 1 base at V and 3 bases at J, with 9 bases between the two ends. CDR1 MNHNS and CDR2 SASEGT come from the germline V gene. This CDR3 is 15 amino acids long. CDR3 sequence: CASSEEGIPNEKLFF. CDR3 coding DNA: TGTGCCAGCAGTGAAGAGGGGATTCCTAATGAAAAACTGTTTTTT.

The CDR3: CASSASGTSGYNEQFF. CDR3 bases: TGTGCCAGTAGTGCCTCCGGGACTAGCGGGTACAATGAGCAGTTCTTC. The V and J genes are TRBV19 and TRBJ2-1, with 12 bases matching TRBD2. Germline CDR1 is LNHDA and CDR2 is SQIVND (reference sequence). This CDR3 has 16 residues. Trimming removed 5 bases from V and 4 bases from J; junction bases left unmatched: 6.

The chain has TRBV6-4 and TRBJ2-3; tentative D call: TRBD2 (6 bases). CDR1 and CDR2 from the germline V gene are MRHNA and SNTAGT. Trimming cost V 11 bases and J 6 bases, with 24 bases left between them. This CDR3 is 15 amino acids long. Here the CDR3 reads CASASGDEASDTQYF. The CDR3 DNA reads TGTGCCTCAGCTTCGGGGGACGAAGCGTCCGATACGCAGTATTTT.

The chain recombines TRBV5-1 with TRBJ2-6, with D possibly TRBD2 on 5 matching bases. Trimming removed 4 bases at V and 0 bases at J, with 11 bases between. This CDR3 has 16 residues. CDR1 is SGHRS, CDR2 YFSETQ, per germline. CDR3 nucleotide sequence: TGCGCCAGCAGCCGGGGAGATCGCTCTGGGGCCAACGTCCTGACTTTC. As protein: CASSRGDRSGANVLTF.

The chain links TRBV13 to TRBJ1-1, with 7 bases aligning to TRBD1. The CDR3 spans 15 residues. The germline CDR1 and CDR2 sequences are PRHDT and FYEKMQ (reference sequence). Trimming at V came to 5 bases and at J to 1 base, leaving 7 bases not matched to a gene. The CDR3 is CASSLYTGANTEAFF. Written as DNA, the CDR3 is TGTGCCAGCAGCCTTTACACAGGGGCGAACACTGAAGCTTTCTTT.

A word on this clone: Within the sample, other DNA sequences also encode this same CDR3. The rearrangement links TRBV19 to TRBJ1-1; D not certain. CDR1 and CDR2 from the germline V gene are LNHDA and SQIVND (reference sequence). There are 14 residues in the CDR3. V gave up 0 bases and J gave up 1 base, with 6 bases separating them. The CDR3 loop is CASSIDAGNTEAFF. In DNA form, the CDR3 reads TGTGCCAGTAGTATAGATGCCGGGAACACTGAAGCTTTCTTT.

The gene calls are TRBV7-9 and TRBJ2-5; D gene unclear. Trimming left V 4 bases short and J 10 bases short, with 16 bases between. From germline, CDR1 is SEHNR and CDR2 FQNEAQ (reference sequence). The CDR3 loop spans 13 amino acids. CDR3 region: CASSWFSPQDQYF. The CDR3 nucleotides are TGTGCCAGCAGCTGGTTTTCTCCTCAGGACCAGTACTTC.

The chain joins TRBV18 to TRBJ2-1; 9 bases align to TRBD1. This CDR3 contains 16 residues. Germline lookup yields CDR1 KGHSH and CDR2 LQKENI. The V gene end was trimmed by 3 bases and the J gene end by 8 bases; junction bases not matched to a gene: 11. CDR3 sequence reads: CASSPRQGVSRHEQFF. The CDR3 bases are TGTGCCAGCTCACCGAGACAGGGGGTGTCCCGTCATGAGCAGTTCTTC.

V is TRBV20-1 and J is TRBJ2-2; D not resolved. CDR1 DFQATT and CDR2 SNEGSKA come from the germline V gene (reference sequence). The ends were cut back, 3 bases at V and 3 bases at J, with 5 bases in the middle. This CDR3 has 12 amino acids. The CDR3 coding sequence is TGCAGTGCTAGTCGGGACACCGGGGAGCTGTTTTTT. Residues: CSASRDTGELFF.

This chain connects TRBV10-3 to TRBJ2-7; no clear D. The CDR3 has 13 residues. Trimming took off 7 bases at V and 6 bases at J, with 16 bases between the two ends. Germline assignment: CDR1 ENHRY and CDR2 SYGVKD. The CDR3, as DNA: TGTGCCATCAATGGCGACTTTTCCGCCGAGCAGTACTTC. It specifies CAINGDFSAEQYF.

This clone was observed a single time. The V gene is TRBV24-1, the J gene TRBJ1-6, with D possibly matching TRBD1 (6 bases). The CDR3 is 14 residues long. V lost 7 bases, J lost 7 bases, and 13 bases lay in between. Germline CDR1 reads KGHDR; CDR2 reads SFDVKD. The CDR3 sequence: CATRGPTGNSPLHF. CDR3 coding DNA: TGTGCCACCAGAGGTCCTACAGGGAATTCACCCCTCCACTTT.

The chain is built from TRBV27 and TRBJ1-1; possibly TRBD1 for D (6 bases). Germline V gene sequence: CDR1 MNHEY, CDR2 SMNVEV (reference sequence). The CDR3 is made up of 15 amino acids. V lost 7 bases, J lost 2 bases, and 17 bases lay in between. CDR3 sequence (DNA): TGTGCCAGCACTGTGGGGGCGGGGGGAAACACTGAAGCTTTCTTT. It is translated as CASTVGAGGNTEAFF.

The chain links TRBV10-1 to TRBJ1-1; perhaps TRBD1 as D (5 bases). CDR3 size: 12 residues. Trimming removed 3 bases from V and 7 bases from J, with 9 bases in between. Looked up from germline, CDR1 is WNHNN and CDR2 is SYGVQD (reference sequence). CDR3 loop: CASSEGHLEAFF. The CDR3 DNA reads TGCGCCAGCAGTGAAGGACACCTTGAAGCTTTCTTT.

This clone was detected only once. V and J are TRBV19 and TRBJ2-7; TRBD2 agrees at 9 bases. CDR1 and CDR2 from the germline V gene are LNHDA and SQIVND (reference sequence). CDR3 length: 15 amino acids. With 10 bases clipped from V and 4 bases from J, the junction kept 14 bases outside the gene matches. This CDR3 is CATNPGASGVYEQYF. The DNA of the CDR3 is TGTGCCACAAACCCAGGGGCTAGCGGGGTTTACGAGCAGTACTTC. The variable domain in full, completed from reference TRBV19 and TRBJ2-7, reads DGGITQSPKYLFRKEGQNVTLSCEQNLNHDAMYWYRQDPGQGLRLIYYSQIVNDFQKGDIAEGYSVSREKKESFPLTVTSAQKNPTAFYLCATNPGASGVYEQYFGPGTRLTVT.

As DNA, the CDR3 is TGTGCCAGCAGCCAGAATCCGGGACAGGGATTAGACATTCAGTACTTC. Its translation: CASSQNPGQGLDIQYF. The chain carries TRBV4-2 and TRBJ2-4, with 9 bases matching TRBD1. Trimming at V came to 3 bases and at J to 8 bases, leaving 11 bases not matched to a gene. CDR1 LGHNA and CDR2 YNFKEQ come from the germline V gene. The CDR3 loop spans 16 amino acids.

The chain has TRBV2 and TRBJ2-1; 8 bases fit TRBD1. Per the germline V gene, CDR1 is SNHLY and CDR2 is FYNNEI. The CDR3 is 15 residues long. V trimming: 5 bases; J trimming: 0 bases; junction bases outside the gene matches: 3. CDR3 sequence reads: CASSRTGGSYNEQFF. The CDR3 coding sequence is TGTGCCAGCAGTCGCACAGGGGGCTCCTACAATGAGCAGTTCTTC.

This clone was seen a few times. This sequence joins TRBV5-1 and TRBJ2-7; 7 bases line up with TRBD2. The junction had 6 bases not matched to a gene; V was cut back by 6 bases and J by 0 bases. The germline V gene has CDR1 SGHRS and CDR2 YFSETQ. The CDR3 runs 14 residues. The CDR3 sequence: CASNERGSSYEQYF. The CDR3 DNA reads TGCGCCAGCAATGAGCGGGGTAGCTCCTACGAGCAGTACTTC.

The chain is built from TRBV6-5 and TRBJ1-2; possible D gene TRBD1, 5 bases. The length of the CDR3 is 12 residues. The germline V gene encodes CDR1 MNHEY and CDR2 SVGAGI. V was pared by 8 bases and J by 2 bases, with 9 bases between. CDR3 sequence (DNA): TGTGCCAGCGAGGCAGGGAACTATGGCTACACCTTC. Translating it yields CASEAGNYGYTF.

The J gene is TRBJ1-4, the V gene TRBV2, with D possibly being TRBD1 (5 bases). The length of the CDR3 is 15 residues. V lost 7 bases to trimming and J lost 4 bases, with 16 bases between them. Germline values: CDR1 SNHLY, CDR2 FYNNEI. CDR3 sequence (DNA): TGTGCCAGCACCTACGGGGGTGTTTTTAATGAAAAACTGTTTTTT. This sequence encodes CASTYGGVFNEKLFF.